This T cell receptor beta chain was recovered during a study of shared clonotypes between healthy human individuals. Caucasian adults living in Nashville, Tennessee, provided all samples. Samples underwent the assay at deep level. Clones were sequenced by immunoSEQ multiplex PCR, and TCRdb holds only the in-frame ones, with some missing. Among 2 million to 2.5 million clones listed, just under 95% were seen once. The CDR3 is made up of 14 amino acids. Germline V gene data show CDR1 as MNHNS and CDR2 as SASEGT. Deletions cut 0 bases from V and 5 bases from J, with 10 bases between. This chain links TRBV6-1 with TRBJ1-1; TRBD1 might be the D (6 bases). This receptor was obtained from a man between 18 and 29 years old in good health. Some clones in this sample may be carry-over from other donors' samples. The sample taken for sequencing was naive CD4+ T cells from PBMCs. Stated subset: CD45RA+ positively selected. CDR3 residues: CASSEAYRETEAFF. For the CDR3, the DNA is TGTGCCAGCAGTGAAGCGTACAGGGAAACTGAAGCTTTCTTT.